A few counts support the clone carrying this T cell receptor beta chain. The antigen is undetermined. The CDR3 is 13 residues long. The germline CDR1 and CDR2 sequences are DFQATT and SNEGSKA (reference sequence). Trimming left V 6 bases short and J 6 bases short, with 17 bases between. The sample belongs to a study of response to subunit inactivated influenza vaccine. Study-wide results and caveats: With each seasonal influenza vaccination, the authors suggested, few new T cells are recruited.

TCRdb re-called the RT-PCR reads through MiXCR, storing one row per CDR3 protein. This sample carries hundreds of thousands of distinct CDR3 sequences, 15% to 18% of them seen once, and the ten largest clones take 11%. Sequencing used PBMCs from blood, obtained approximately 12 days after vaccination. This TCR came from a man aged 45-65 years who received an inactivated influenza vaccine. This chain connects TRBV20-1 to TRBJ1-1; D not resolved. The DNA of the CDR3 is TGCAGTGCCCATATACAGTCCTTGGCTGAAGCTTTCTTT. This codes for CSAHIQSLAEAFF.